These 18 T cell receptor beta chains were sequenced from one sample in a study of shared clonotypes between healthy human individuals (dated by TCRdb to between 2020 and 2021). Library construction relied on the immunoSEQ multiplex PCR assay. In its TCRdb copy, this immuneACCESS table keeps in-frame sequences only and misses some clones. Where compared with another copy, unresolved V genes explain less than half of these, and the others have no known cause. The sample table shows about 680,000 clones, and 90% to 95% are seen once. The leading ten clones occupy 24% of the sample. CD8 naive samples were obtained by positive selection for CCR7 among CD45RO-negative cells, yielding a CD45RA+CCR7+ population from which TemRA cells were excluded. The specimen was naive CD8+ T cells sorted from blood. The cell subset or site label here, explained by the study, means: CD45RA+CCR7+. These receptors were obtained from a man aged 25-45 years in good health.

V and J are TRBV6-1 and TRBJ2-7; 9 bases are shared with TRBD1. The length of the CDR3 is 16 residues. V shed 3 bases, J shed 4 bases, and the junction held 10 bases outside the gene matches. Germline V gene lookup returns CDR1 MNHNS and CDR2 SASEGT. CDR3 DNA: TGTGCCAGCAGTGACCCACAGGGGGCGCTTGGTTACGAGCAGTACTTC. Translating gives CASSDPQGALGYEQYF.

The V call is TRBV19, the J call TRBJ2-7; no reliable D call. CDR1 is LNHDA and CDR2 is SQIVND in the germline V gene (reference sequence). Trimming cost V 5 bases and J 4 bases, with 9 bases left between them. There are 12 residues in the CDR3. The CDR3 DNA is TGTGCCAGTAGTCCCGGTTATTACGAGCAGTACTTC. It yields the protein CASSPGYYEQYF.

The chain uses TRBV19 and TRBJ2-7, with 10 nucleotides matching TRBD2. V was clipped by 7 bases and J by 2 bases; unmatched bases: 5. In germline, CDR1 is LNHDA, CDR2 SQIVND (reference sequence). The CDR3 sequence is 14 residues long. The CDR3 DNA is TGTGCCAGTACTGTAGCGGGAGGCCCCTACGAGCAGTACTTC. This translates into CASTVAGGPYEQYF.

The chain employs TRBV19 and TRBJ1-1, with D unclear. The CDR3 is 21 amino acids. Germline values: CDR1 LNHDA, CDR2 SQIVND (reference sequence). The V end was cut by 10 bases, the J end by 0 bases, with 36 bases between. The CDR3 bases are TGTGCCACCCCACCGCTTGGGCGTACTATACAACCCCCTTCTTTGAACACTGAAGCTTTCTTT. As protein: CATPPLGRTIQPPSLNTEAFF.

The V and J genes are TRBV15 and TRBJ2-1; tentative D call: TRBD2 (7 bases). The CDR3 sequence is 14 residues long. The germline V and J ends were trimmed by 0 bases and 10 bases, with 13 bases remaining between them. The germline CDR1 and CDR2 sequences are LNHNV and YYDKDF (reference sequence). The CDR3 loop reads CATSRDLGGDEQFF. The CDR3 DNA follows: TGTGCCACCAGCAGAGATTTAGGGGGGGACGAGCAGTTCTTC.

CDR3 DNA: TGTGCCAGCAGCTTATTTGCAGGGAATCCCGCCTACGAGCAGTACTTC. Encoded protein: CASSLFAGNPAYEQYF. The chain recombines TRBV11-2 with TRBJ2-7; tentative D call: TRBD1 (5 bases). CDR1 and CDR2 (germline): SGHAT, FQNNGV. This CDR3 contains 16 residues. Trimming pared 2 bases from V and 2 bases from J, leaving 16 bases between.

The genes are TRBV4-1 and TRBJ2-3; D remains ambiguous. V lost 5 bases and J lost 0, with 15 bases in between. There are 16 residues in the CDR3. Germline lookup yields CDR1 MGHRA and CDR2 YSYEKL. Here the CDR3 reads CASSLALGVSTDTQYF. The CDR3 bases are TGCGCCAGCAGCTTAGCCCTGGGCGTGAGCACAGATACGCAGTATTTT.

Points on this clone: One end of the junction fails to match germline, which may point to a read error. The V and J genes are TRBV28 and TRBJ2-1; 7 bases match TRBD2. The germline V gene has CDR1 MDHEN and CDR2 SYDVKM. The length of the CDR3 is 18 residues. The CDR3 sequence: CASTGYVASGDSYNEQFF. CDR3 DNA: TGTGCTAGCACGGGTTACGTGGCTAGCGGAGACTCCTACAATGAGCAGTTCTTC.

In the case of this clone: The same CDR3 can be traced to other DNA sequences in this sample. The CDR3 region has the DNA TGTGCCAGCAGCGTAGGGTCTACTAATGAAAAACTGTTTTTT. Its translation: CASSVGSTNEKLFF. The chain carries TRBV9 and TRBJ1-4; no clear D. Germline CDR1 reads SGDLS; CDR2 reads YYNGEE. The CDR3 contains 14 residues. Trimming left V 0 bases short and J 2 bases short, with 5 bases between. Full variable domain (outside the CDR3, taken from reference TRBV9 and TRBJ1-4): DSGVTQTPKHLITATGQRVTLRCSPRSGDLSVYWYQQSLDQGLQFLIQYYNGEERAKGNILERFSAQQFPDLHSELNLSSLELGDSALYFCASSVGSTNEKLFFGSGTQLSVL.

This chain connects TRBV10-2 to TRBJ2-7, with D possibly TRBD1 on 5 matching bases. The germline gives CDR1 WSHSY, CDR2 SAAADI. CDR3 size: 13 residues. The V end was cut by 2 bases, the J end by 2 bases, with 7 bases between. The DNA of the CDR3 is TGCGCCAGCAGTGAGGTCAGGGCCTACGAGCAGTACTTC. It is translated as CASSEVRAYEQYF.

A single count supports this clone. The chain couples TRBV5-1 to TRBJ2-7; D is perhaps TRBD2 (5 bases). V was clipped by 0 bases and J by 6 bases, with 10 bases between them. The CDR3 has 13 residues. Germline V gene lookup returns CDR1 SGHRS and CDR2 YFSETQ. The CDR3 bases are TGCGCCAGCAGCTTGGGGGGAGTAGCCGAGCAGTACTTC. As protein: CASSLGGVAEQYF.

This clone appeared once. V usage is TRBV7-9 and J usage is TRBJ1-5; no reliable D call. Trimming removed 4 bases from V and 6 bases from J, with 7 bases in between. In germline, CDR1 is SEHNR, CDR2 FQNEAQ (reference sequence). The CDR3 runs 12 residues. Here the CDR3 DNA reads TGTGCCAGCAGCTCTATTTCTCAGCCCCAGCATTTT. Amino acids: CASSSISQPQHF. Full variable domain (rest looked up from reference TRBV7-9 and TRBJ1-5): DTGVSQNPRHKITKRGQNVTFRCDPISEHNRLYWYRQTLGQGPEFLTYFQNEAQLEKSRLLSDRFSAERPKGSFSTLEIQRTEQGDSAMYLCASSSISQPQHFGDGTRLSIL.

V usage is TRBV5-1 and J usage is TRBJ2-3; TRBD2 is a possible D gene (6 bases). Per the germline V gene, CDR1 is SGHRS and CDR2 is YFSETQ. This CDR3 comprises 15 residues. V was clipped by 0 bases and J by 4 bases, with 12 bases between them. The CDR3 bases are TGCGCCAGCAGCTTGGAGACCGGGAGCCCAGATACGCAGTATTTT. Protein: CASSLETGSPDTQYF.

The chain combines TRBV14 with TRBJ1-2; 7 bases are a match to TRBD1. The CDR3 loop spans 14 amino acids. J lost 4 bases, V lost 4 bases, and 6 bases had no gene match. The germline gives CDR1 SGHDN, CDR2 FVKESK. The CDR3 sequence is CASSRSRDSYGYTF. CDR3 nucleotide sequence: TGTGCCAGCAGCCGGTCCCGGGACAGCTATGGCTACACCTTC.

The CDR3 DNA is TGTGCCAGCAGCCCCGGGACAGGGGGACACGGGGAGCTGTTTTTT. It yields the protein CASSPGTGGHGELFF. The chain couples TRBV7-6 to TRBJ2-2; 11 nucleotides match TRBD1. V shed 5 bases and J 7 bases; nucleotides not matched to a gene: 6. The CDR3 sequence is 15 residues long. Germline V gene data show CDR1 as SGHVS and CDR2 as FNYEAQ.

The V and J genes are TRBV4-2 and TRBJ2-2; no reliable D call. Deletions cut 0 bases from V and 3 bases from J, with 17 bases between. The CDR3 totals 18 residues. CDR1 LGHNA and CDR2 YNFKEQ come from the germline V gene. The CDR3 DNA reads TGTGCCAGCAGCCAAGATATCAACTCGGCCAGGTACACCGGGGAGCTGTTTTTT. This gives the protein CASSQDINSARYTGELFF.

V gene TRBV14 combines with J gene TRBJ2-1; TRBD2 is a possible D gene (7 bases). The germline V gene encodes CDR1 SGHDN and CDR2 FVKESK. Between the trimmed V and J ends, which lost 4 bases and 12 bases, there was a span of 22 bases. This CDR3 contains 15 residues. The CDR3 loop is CASSLSGNLRGGQFF. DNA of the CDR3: TGTGCCAGCAGCCTGAGCGGGAATCTCCGAGGGGGGCAGTTCTTC.

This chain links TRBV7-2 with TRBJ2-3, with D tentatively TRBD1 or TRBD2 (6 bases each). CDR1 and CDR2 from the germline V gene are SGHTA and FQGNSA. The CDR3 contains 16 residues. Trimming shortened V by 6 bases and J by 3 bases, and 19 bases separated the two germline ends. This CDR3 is CASSLRGDGRTDTQYF. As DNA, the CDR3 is TGTGCCAGCAGTCTGAGGGGGGATGGTCGAACAGATACGCAGTATTTT.